These 23 T cell receptor beta chains were sequenced from one sample in a study of T cell clonotyping in hematopoietic cell transplantation. This sample's time point: recipient sample about 28 days before transplant, after cytoreduction. Clones were sequenced by immunoSEQ multiplex PCR, and TCRdb holds only the in-frame ones, with some missing. The table lists about 6,900 clones, about 97% of them singletons, with around 15% in the top ten. Here the sequenced sample was peripheral blood mononuclear cells, taken before stem cell transplant. The receptors shown here come from a man in his 70s with acute myeloid leukemia. Some clones in this sample may be carry-over from other donors' samples.

The chain is built from TRBV5-1 and TRBJ2-6; the match to TRBD1 covers 11 bases. CDR3 size: 16 residues. The ends lost 5 bases at V and 0 bases at J; junction bases unmatched: 1. Germline CDR1 and CDR2: SGHRS and YFSETQ. Here the CDR3 reads CASRGTGGSGANVLTF. DNA of the CDR3: TGCGCCAGCAGAGGGACAGGGGGCTCTGGGGCCAACGTCCTGACTTTC.

V usage is TRBV19 and J usage is TRBJ2-3; 10 positions agree with TRBD1. This CDR3 has 18 residues. CDR1 and CDR2 (germline): LNHDA, SQIVND (reference sequence). The V gene end was trimmed by 1 base and the J gene end by 3 bases; junction bases not matched to a gene: 10. The CDR3 DNA sequence: TGTGCCAGTAGTATAGCGCTCGGGGGGACAGGGGATACAGATACGCAGTATTTT. Its protein is CASSIALGGTGDTDTQYF.

V and J are TRBV5-1 and TRBJ1-5; 11 bases align to TRBD1. CDR1 SGHRS and CDR2 YFSETQ come from the germline V gene. J was trimmed by 5 bases and V by 0 bases; bases with no gene match: 1. The CDR3 extends over 15 amino acids. CDR3: CASSLGTGGYQPQHF. The CDR3 DNA reads TGCGCCAGCAGCTTGGGGACAGGGGGCTATCAGCCCCAGCATTTT.

The J gene is TRBJ2-5, the V gene TRBV28, with 7 bases matching TRBD1. Trimming took 3 bases from V and 1 from J; bases not matched to a gene: 17. The germline CDR1 and CDR2 sequences are MDHEN and SYDVKM. The CDR3 totals 19 residues. CDR3 amino acids: CASSFLLTGKNPSQETQYF. DNA for the CDR3: TGTGCCAGCAGTTTCTTGTTGACAGGGAAAAACCCTTCCCAAGAGACCCAGTACTTC.

The rearrangement uses TRBV27 and TRBJ2-7; D perhaps matches TRBD2 (5 bases). V was shortened by 2 bases and J by 1 base, with 6 bases between the two germline ends. The CDR3 loop spans 13 amino acids. Looked up from germline, CDR1 is MNHEY and CDR2 is SMNVEV (reference sequence). The CDR3 protein is CASSLRTSYEQYF. The CDR3 DNA follows: TGTGCCAGCAGTTTAAGGACTTCCTACGAGCAGTACTTC.

This chain links TRBV4-1 with TRBJ1-4; D remains ambiguous. The ends were cut back, 1 base at V and 8 bases at J, with 8 bases in the middle. CDR1 is MGHRA, CDR2 YSYEKL, per germline. This CDR3 has 13 residues. For the CDR3, the DNA is TGCGCCAGCAGCCAAGTTGACGGGGAAAAACTGTTTTTT. Protein: CASSQVDGEKLFF.

This chain's CDR3 is CASSPRTSGGDGTQYF. The CDR3 DNA sequence: TGTGCCAGCAGCCCCCGGACTAGCGGAGGAGATGGGACCCAGTACTTC. This chain connects TRBV7-8 to TRBJ2-5, with 10 nucleotides matching TRBD2. Germline values: CDR1 SGHVS, CDR2 FQNEAQ. V trimming: 5 bases; J trimming: 7 bases; junction bases outside the gene matches: 13. The CDR3 loop spans 16 amino acids.

V usage is TRBV11-3 and J usage is TRBJ2-7, with 8 bases fitting TRBD2. This CDR3 has 15 amino acids. Germline V gene lookup returns CDR1 SGHNT and CDR2 YENEEA. The V segment lost 2 bases and the J segment 2 bases; nucleotides outside the gene matches: 5. CDR3 protein: CASSLIAGIPYEQYF. CDR3 nucleotide sequence: TGTGCCAGCAGCTTAATAGCGGGAATTCCCTACGAGCAGTACTTC.

V and J are TRBV2 and TRBJ1-5; 9 positions match TRBD1. Germline V CDR1 and CDR2: SNHLY, FYNNEI. V lost 8 bases, J lost 6 bases, and 11 bases stayed unmatched. The CDR3 extends over 15 amino acids. This chain's CDR3 is CASHLYRGQGQPQHF. The CDR3 DNA is TGTGCCAGCCACCTCTACAGGGGGCAAGGTCAGCCCCAGCATTTT.

The V call is TRBV6-5, the J call TRBJ2-7; D is possibly TRBD1 (6 bases). CDR1 is MNHEY and CDR2 is SVGAGI in the germline V gene. Trimming removed 4 bases from V and 3 bases from J, with 13 bases in between. The CDR3 sequence is 14 residues long. The CDR3 DNA is TGTGCCAGCAGTTCCACAGGGTCCCTCTACGAGCAGTACTTC. It yields the protein CASSSTGSLYEQYF.

V and J are TRBV4-3 and TRBJ2-7; the match to TRBD1 covers 12 bases. The CDR3 contains 15 residues. V was clipped by 4 bases and J by 7 bases; unmatched bases: 8. The V gene's germline CDR1 is LGHNA and CDR2 YSLEER. The DNA of the CDR3 is TGCGCCAGCAGCCTCCGGGACAGGGGGCTGGGGGAGCAGTACTTC. Its protein product is CASSLRDRGLGEQYF.

This clone has a single count. The rearrangement joins TRBV4-2 to TRBJ2-3; D uncertain. Germline CDR1 LGHNA, CDR2 YNFKEQ. V was clipped by 0 bases and J by 2 bases, with 9 bases between them. The CDR3 has 15 amino acids. The CDR3 loop reads CASSQDLRITDTQYF. The CDR3 bases are TGTGCCAGCAGCCAAGATTTGCGGATCACAGATACGCAGTATTTT.

This sequence joins TRBV6-4 and TRBJ2-1; tentative D call: TRBD2 (6 bases). Germline-derived CDR1 and CDR2 are MRHNA and SNTAGT. The CDR3 contains 15 residues. Trimming shortened V by 2 bases and J by 2 bases, and 10 bases separated the two germline ends. The chain's CDR3 is CASSDNGSPYNEQFF. DNA of the CDR3: TGTGCCAGCAGTGACAACGGGAGTCCCTACAATGAGCAGTTCTTC.

The chain combines TRBV6-5 with TRBJ2-3; D is perhaps TRBD1 or TRBD2 (6 bases each). The CDR3 covers 14 residues. The germline V gene encodes CDR1 MNHEY and CDR2 SVGAGI. Deletions cut 11 bases from V and 1 base from J, with 16 bases between. CDR3 protein: CASRSGAGTDTQYF. The CDR3, as DNA: TGTGCCTCCCGGTCGGGGGCGGGCACAGATACGCAGTATTTT.

V and J are TRBV28 and TRBJ2-5, with TRBD2 as a possible D gene (7 bases). This CDR3 region has 16 residues. CDR1 is MDHEN, CDR2 SYDVKM, per germline. V gave up 2 bases and J gave up 1 base, with 14 bases separating them. The CDR3 here is CASSLGRGAAQETQYF. Written as DNA, the CDR3 is TGTGCCAGCAGTTTAGGGAGGGGGGCGGCCCAAGAGACCCAGTACTTC.

As concerns this clone: The junction and the germline gene differ at one end; a read error may be behind it. This rearrangement joins TRBV7-2 to TRBJ2-2; the match to TRBD2 covers 9 bases. The CDR3 runs to 15 residues. The germline V gene has CDR1 SGHTA and CDR2 FQGNSA. The CDR3, as DNA: TGTGCCAGCGTACCCAGCGGGAGGAACATCGGGGAGCTGTTTTTT. It codes for CASVPSGRNIGELFF.

This clone was detected only once. The CDR3 protein is CASSLGTGDGEKLFF. CDR3 nucleotides: TGTGCCAGCAGCTTAGGAACGGGGGACGGTGAAAAACTGTTTTTT. The chain is built from TRBV7-9 and TRBJ1-4, with a weak D call TRBD1 (5 bases). Germline CDR1 and CDR2: SEHNR and FQNEAQ (reference sequence). This CDR3 region has 15 residues. V shed 1 base and J shed 7 bases, with 13 bases lying between them. Filled out from reference TRBV7-9 and TRBJ1-4, the complete variable domain reads DTGVSQNPRHKITKRGQNVTFRCDPISEHNRLYWYRQTLGQGPEFLTYFQNEAQLEKSRLLSDRFSAERPKGSFSTLEIQRTEQGDSAMYLCASSLGTGDGEKLFFGSGTQLSVL.

This sequence joins TRBV30 and TRBJ1-5, with a possible D match to TRBD1 (5 bases). The germline CDR1 and CDR2 sequences are GTSNPN and SVGIG (reference sequence). The CDR3 runs 14 residues. The V end lost 5 bases, the J end lost 7 bases, and 18 bases lay between the germline ends. This CDR3 is CAWSKGQGSQPQHF. CDR3 nucleotides: TGTGCCTGGTCCAAAGGTCAGGGAAGCCAGCCCCAGCATTTT.

This clone has a single count. This chain joins TRBV16 and TRBJ1-5; D perhaps matches TRBD1 (6 bases). The V gene's germline CDR1 is KGHSY and CDR2 FQNENV. Trimming shortened V by 6 bases and J by 2 bases, and 14 bases separated the two germline ends. The CDR3 covers 15 residues. CDR3 bases: TGTGCCAGCAGTCCACAGGGTGAGGGCAATCAGCCCCAGCATTTT. Translating gives CASSPQGEGNQPQHF.

The V gene is TRBV5-1, the J gene TRBJ1-2; TRBD1 agrees at 7 bases. V shed 5 bases and J 0 bases; nucleotides not matched to a gene: 10. This CDR3 is 16 amino acids long. The germline V gene encodes CDR1 SGHRS and CDR2 YFSETQ. In DNA, the CDR3 is TGCGCCAGCAGTCCCGGGACAGAGGGGCCTAACTATGGCTACACCTTC. Protein sequence: CASSPGTEGPNYGYTF.

The chain employs TRBV7-3 and TRBJ2-7; 7 nucleotides align to TRBD1. J gave up 3 bases and V 2 bases, and 7 bases lay outside the gene matches. The CDR3 consists of 15 residues. CDR1 and CDR2 from the germline V gene are SGHTA and FQGTGA. CDR3 sequence reads: CASSLAPGQNYEQYF. CDR3 DNA: TGTGCCAGCAGCTTAGCCCCGGGACAGAACTACGAGCAGTACTTC.

V and J are TRBV27 and TRBJ2-7; 7 bases match TRBD1. CDR3 length: 15 residues. Germline CDR1 and CDR2: MNHEY and SMNVEV (reference sequence). Losses at the gene ends were 5 bases for V and 0 bases for J; bases not matched to a gene: 7. The CDR3 DNA follows: TGTGCCAGCAGTACCGGACAGGTCAGCTCCTACGAGCAGTACTTC. Amino acid sequence: CASSTGQVSSYEQYF.

This chain joins TRBV19 and TRBJ1-1; 7 positions match TRBD1. Germline CDR1 reads LNHDA; CDR2 reads SQIVND (reference sequence). The CDR3 is 15 amino acids. With 6 bases clipped from V and 5 bases from J, the junction kept 12 bases outside the gene matches. The chain's CDR3 is CASRPFDRVGTEAFF. Written as DNA, the CDR3 is TGTGCCAGTAGGCCTTTTGACAGGGTAGGGACTGAAGCTTTCTTT.